This TCR beta chain was documented in a study of CD8+ T cells in alopecia areata. General observations from the study: Tissue-resident alphabeta T cells belonging to normal skin likewise get sequenced within scalp specimens.

With respect to this clone: What it recognizes is unknown.

The length of the CDR3 is 12 residues. V gave up 4 bases and J gave up 5 bases, with 9 bases separating them. CDR1 MNHNY and CDR2 SVGAGI come from the germline V gene (reference sequence). Sequencing templates came from extracted RNA that was reverse transcribed into cDNA. The protocol was immunoSEQ multiplex PCR, while the TCRdb copy is restricted to in-frame clones and leaves out a portion. In the table there are some 200,000 clones, approximately 60% of which are singletons. The treatment denotes: oral pan-JAK inhibitor, 5-10 mg twice daily. This TCR was sampled from a human donor with alopecia areata. Material: CD4+ T cells sorted from blood, obtained at week 4, from a patient treated with tofacitinib. The chain joins TRBV6-6 to TRBJ2-7; no definite D call. CDR3 amino acids: CASSWGRDEQYF. Written as DNA, the CDR3 is TGTGCCAGCAGTTGGGGAAGAGACGAGCAGTACTTC.